This T cell receptor beta chain is from a study of control samples from healthy donors and cancer patients. The CDR3 extends over 14 amino acids. Trimming removed 3 bases from V and 6 bases from J, with 13 bases in between. The germline V gene has CDR1 SGHAT and CDR2 FQNNGV. TCRdb keeps only in-frame clones here, not all; method: immunoSEQ multiplex PCR. The sample consists of some 99,000 clones, 75% to 90% of them appearing once. The chain couples TRBV11-2 to TRBJ2-3; D perhaps matches TRBD2 (7 bases). The material sequenced was blood. The receptor was isolated from a woman in her forties or fifties in good health. The CDR3 region is CASSFGGQADTQYF. The CDR3 DNA follows: TGTGCCAGCAGCTTCGGGGGGCAGGCGGATACGCAGTATTTT.